This T cell receptor (beta chain) came from a study of molecular identifiers for immune sequencing clone quantification. MiXCR was run by TCRdb on the PCR reads, yielding one entry per CDR3 protein. This sample carries around 480,000 distinct CDR3 sequences, about 26% of them seen once, and the ten largest clones take approximately 0.76%. The V segment lost 3 bases and the J segment 7 bases; nucleotides outside the gene matches: 7. Germline CDR1 SGHVS, CDR2 FQNEAQ. The CDR3 is made up of 14 amino acids. This clonotype has only one observation. The V call is TRBV7-8, the J call TRBJ2-5, with 8 bases that match TRBD2. The origin of this receptor is a human donor in good health. Some libraries in this study had Jurkat cell RNA spiked in. Sequencing used naive CD8+ T cells from blood, with Jurkat cell RNA spiked in. Subset in this sample: FACS-sorted CD8+CD4-CCR7+CD45RA+ naive T cells. CDR3 residues: CASSLGLVEWTQYF. In DNA, the CDR3 is TGTGCCAGCAGCTTGGGACTAGTCGAATGGACCCAGTACTTC.